Listed below are T cell receptor beta chains from one sample, sequenced in a study of blood T cell repertoires in COVID-19. Only in-frame clones appear in the TCRdb table, and some are missing; sequencing was by immunoSEQ multiplex PCR. The sample lists 110,000 to 150,000 clones; roughly 88% were seen once. Sequenced input: PBMCs or T cells enriched from blood (not recorded which). The receptor source for this set is a middle-aged man who had recovered from COVID-19. The CDR3 runs from the conserved cysteine through the conserved F or W. The D gene is left open where the match is weak. The size field is filled for only some rows; it gives once, few, many or a size class.

size,V,D,J,CDR3,DNA
.,TRBV14,.,TRBJ2-3,CASSQESTAGQAKYTDTQYF,TGTGCCAGCAGCCAAGAATCAACCGCGGGGCAGGCCAAATACACAGATACGCAGTATTTT
once,TRBV12-3/TRBV12-4,.,TRBJ2-5,CASSFQVATQYF,TGTGCCAGCAGTTTCCAGGTCGCGACCCAGTACTTC
.,TRBV7-2,TRBD1,TRBJ2-5,CASSLSNSGGQETQYF,TGTGCCAGCAGCCTCTCGAACTCAGGGGGTCAAGAGACCCAGTACTTC
.,TRBV5-1,TRBD1,TRBJ1-1,CASSPGQGVMNTEAFF,TGCGCCAGCAGCCCTGGACAGGGGGTCATGAACACTGAAGCTTTCTTT
.,TRBV7-3,.,TRBJ1-1,CASSRTELAEAFF,TGTGCCAGCAGCCGCACCGAGTTGGCTGAAGCTTTCTTT
.,TRBV24-1,TRBD2,TRBJ2-2,CATGLANTGELFF,TGTGCCACTGGACTAGCGAACACCGGGGAGCTGTTTTTT
few,TRBV5-1,.,TRBJ2-1,CASSSGWSSYNEQFF,TGCGCCAGCAGCTCTGGGTGGAGCTCCTACAATGAGCAGTTCTTC
.,TRBV6-5,.,TRBJ1-1,CASSLGVGDTEAFF,TGTGCCAGCAGTCTCGGGGTCGGAGACACTGAAGCTTTCTTT
.,TRBV2,.,TRBJ2-2,CASSVAPPGAGELFF,TGTGCCAGCAGTGTCGCCCCCCCCGGTGCCGGGGAGCTGTTTTTT
few,TRBV19,TRBD2,TRBJ2-7,CATSRTSVYEQYF,TGTGCCACCTCCAGGACTAGCGTTTACGAGCAGTACTTC
.,TRBV5-8,TRBD1,TRBJ1-3,CAAGTGATLAGNTIYF,TGTGCCGCCGGGACAGGGGCCACCCTGGCTGGAAACACCATATATTTT
few,TRBV4-1,TRBD1,TRBJ1-4,CASSWTGGNEKLFF,TGCGCCAGCAGCTGGACAGGGGGCAATGAAAAACTGTTTTTT
.,TRBV28,.,TRBJ1-3,CASTKLEALAYGNTIYF,TGTGCCAGCACCAAGCTCGAGGCATTGGCCTATGGAAACACCATATATTTT
.,TRBV18,TRBD1,TRBJ1-2,CASSSGQDGYTF,TGTGCCAGCTCATCAGGACAGGATGGCTACACCTTC
.,TRBV7-2,.,TRBJ1-3,CASSLWGDPGNTIYF,TGTGCCAGCAGCTTATGGGGGGACCCTGGAAACACCATATATTTT
.,TRBV19,TRBD1,TRBJ1-6,CASSGGTANSPLHF,TGTGCCAGTAGCGGTGGGACAGCCAATTCACCCCTCCACTTT
.,TRBV15,.,TRBJ1-1,CATSRDGSGVTEAFF,TGTGCCACCAGCAGAGATGGGTCGGGGGTCACTGAAGCTTTCTTT
.,TRBV3-1/TRBV3-2,.,TRBJ1-3,CASSHNTGFSGNTIYF,TGTGCCAGCAGCCATAACACAGGGTTCTCTGGAAACACCATATATTTT
.,TRBV9,TRBD2,TRBJ2-1,CASSVGGDYYNEQFF,TGTGCCAGCAGCGTAGGGGGGGACTACTACAATGAGCAGTTCTTC
once,TRBV6-6,.,TRBJ1-1,CASRNDRKGEAFF,TGTGCCAGCAGGAACGACAGGAAAGGGGAAGCTTTCTTT
.,TRBV29-1,TRBD1,TRBJ1-6,CSGIRQGALRSPLHF,TGCAGCGGCATTCGACAGGGGGCCCTTCGGTCACCCCTCCACTTT
.,TRBV5-3,TRBD1,TRBJ1-1,CARSRRGPYTEAFF,TGTGCCAGAAGCAGGAGGGGGCCATACACTGAAGCTTTCTTT